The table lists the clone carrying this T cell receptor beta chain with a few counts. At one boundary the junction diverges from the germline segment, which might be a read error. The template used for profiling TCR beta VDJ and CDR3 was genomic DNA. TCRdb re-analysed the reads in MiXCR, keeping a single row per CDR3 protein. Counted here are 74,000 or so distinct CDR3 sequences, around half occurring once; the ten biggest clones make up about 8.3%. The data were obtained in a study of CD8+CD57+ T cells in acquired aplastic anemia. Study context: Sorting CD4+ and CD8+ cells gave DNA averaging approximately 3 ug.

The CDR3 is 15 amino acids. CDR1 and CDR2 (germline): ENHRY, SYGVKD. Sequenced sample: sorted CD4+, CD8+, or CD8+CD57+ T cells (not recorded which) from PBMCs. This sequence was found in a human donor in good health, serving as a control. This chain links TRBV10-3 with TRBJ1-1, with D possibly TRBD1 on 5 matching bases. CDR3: CAISESAGTRTEAFF. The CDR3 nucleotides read TGTGCCATCAGTGAGTCGGCAGGGACGAGGACTGAAGCGTTCTTT.